This T cell receptor beta chain was profiled in a study of blood T cell repertoires in COVID-19. For the study at large: T cells, B-cell-depleted T cells, or PBMCs provided the cDNA or gDNA that served as material.

Libraries were prepared by immunoSEQ multiplex PCR; TCRdb keeps only in-frame clonotypes and omits some of them. The repertoire consists of 55,000 to 70,000 clones, with about 81% occurring once and the leading ten covering about 15%. The J segment lost 6 bases and the V segment lost 4 bases, leaving 16 bases of the junction unmatched. CDR1 and CDR2 (germline): KGHDR, SFDVKD. The CDR3 covers 19 residues. The chain recombines TRBV24-1 with TRBJ2-2, with 10 positions matching TRBD1. Sequencing used peripheral blood. The source of this sequence is an elderly man with acute or convalescent COVID-19. The CDR3 coding sequence is TGTGCCACCAGTGACCGACTCGGACAGGGGGGAATCGGGTCCGGGGAGCTGTTTTTT. This encodes CATSDRLGQGGIGSGELFF.